This entry concerns a single T cell receptor (beta chain). Its target is unknown. The input for each TCR library was 3,500 to 4,000 ng of total RNA. There were eight separate reactions per sample in which cDNA was made. With the 5' RACE reads reprocessed, TCRdb shows one record per CDR3 protein and no DNA. The listing records about 110,000 distinct CDR3 sequences. The CDR3 is 15 amino acids. Germline V lookup: CDR1 SGHTA, CDR2 FQGNSA. This record comes from a study of monozygotic twins with inflammatory bowel disease. Overall study findings and caveats: Patients got different immunosuppressive treatments, which may have made their repertoires more variable.

Sequenced material: blood. The clonotype originates from a human donor with ulcerative colitis or Crohn's disease, or a healthy co-twin of an affected twin (not recorded which). The V call is TRBV7-2, the J call TRBJ1-1; the D gene TCRdb calls, TRBD1, cannot be checked with no DNA. CDR3 sequence reads: CASSWTGGSNTEAFF.